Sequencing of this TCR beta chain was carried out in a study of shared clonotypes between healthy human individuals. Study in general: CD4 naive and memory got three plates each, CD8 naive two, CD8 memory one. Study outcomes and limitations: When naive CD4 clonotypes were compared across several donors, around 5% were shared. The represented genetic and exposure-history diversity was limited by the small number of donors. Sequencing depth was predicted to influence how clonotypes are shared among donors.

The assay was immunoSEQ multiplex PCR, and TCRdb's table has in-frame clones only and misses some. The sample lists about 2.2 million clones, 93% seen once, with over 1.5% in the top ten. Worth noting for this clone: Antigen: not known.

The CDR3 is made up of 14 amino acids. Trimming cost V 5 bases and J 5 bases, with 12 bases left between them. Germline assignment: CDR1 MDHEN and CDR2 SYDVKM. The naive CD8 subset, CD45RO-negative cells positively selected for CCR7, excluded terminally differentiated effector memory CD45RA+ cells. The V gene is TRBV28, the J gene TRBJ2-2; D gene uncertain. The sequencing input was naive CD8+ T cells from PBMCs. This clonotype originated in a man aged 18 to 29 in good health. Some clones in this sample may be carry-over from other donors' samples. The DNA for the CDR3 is TGTGCCAGCAGTCCCAGCCCTGGGACCGGGGAGCTGTTTTTT. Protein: CASSPSPGTGELFF.